These 25 T cell receptor beta chains were sequenced from one sample in a study of control samples from healthy donors and cancer patients. Assay used: immunoSEQ multiplex PCR; TCRdb lists only in-frame clones, some missing. Of some 20,000 clones listed, around 83% are singletons. Sequenced: PBMCs. The receptors shown here come from a man aged 55 to 70 with head and neck cancer.

The chain links TRBV11-2 to TRBJ1-1; 7 bases match TRBD1. J lost 1 base, V lost 6 bases, and 5 bases had no gene match. CDR3 size: 14 residues. Germline V gene lookup returns CDR1 SGHAT and CDR2 FQNNGV. The CDR3 spells CASSPGGSNTEAFF. The CDR3 nucleotides are TGTGCCAGCAGTCCAGGGGGGTCGAACACTGAAGCTTTCTTT.

The chain joins TRBV6-5 to TRBJ1-6, with a weak D call TRBD1 (6 bases). This CDR3 spans 13 amino acids. Trimming took off 5 bases at V and 10 bases at J, with 12 bases between the two ends. The germline CDR1 and CDR2 sequences are MNHEY and SVGAGI. CDR3 in DNA: TGTGCCAGCAGTCCCGGGACACGGTCACCCCTCCACTTT. Translation: CASSPGTRSPLHF.

V is TRBV5-1 and J is TRBJ2-5; 7 nucleotides agree with TRBD2. This CDR3 has 16 amino acids. The germline gives CDR1 SGHRS, CDR2 YFSETQ. Trimming at V came to 1 base and at J to 0 bases, leaving 6 bases not matched to a gene. The CDR3 DNA is TGCGCCAGCAGCTTGACCGGGACTACCTACCAAGAGACCCAGTACTTC. Protein product: CASSLTGTTYQETQYF.

V is TRBV30 and J is TRBJ1-6; 9 bases are shared with TRBD1. Germline CDR1 reads GTSNPN; CDR2 reads SVGIG (reference sequence). V dropped 7 bases and J dropped 8; count of bases not matched to a gene: 6. The CDR3 contains 13 residues. This CDR3 reads CASRGQGYSPLHF. In DNA form, the CDR3 reads TGTGCCTCCCGGGGACAGGGATATTCACCCCTCCACTTT.

The chain couples TRBV27 to TRBJ2-1, with 7 positions matching TRBD2. The CDR3 totals 15 residues. The germline V gene encodes CDR1 MNHEY and CDR2 SMNVEV (reference sequence). Losses at the gene ends were 5 bases for V and 6 bases for J; bases not matched to a gene: 10. CDR3 sequence reads: CASSDRLGGVNEQFF. The CDR3 DNA reads as TGTGCCAGCAGTGATAGACTGGGAGGGGTCAATGAGCAGTTCTTC.

The gene calls are TRBV3-1 (or the pseudogene TRBV3-2) and TRBJ1-2; D is unclear. Germline CDR1 LGHDT, CDR2 YNNKEL (reference sequence). V was clipped by 2 bases and J by 10 bases, with 11 bases between them. CDR3 length: 12 residues. CDR3 region: CASSQSSTAYTF. Written as DNA, the CDR3 is TGTGCCAGCAGCCAATCCAGTACGGCCTACACCTTC.

This clone was observed a few times. The chain combines TRBV11-3 with TRBJ1-2; D might be TRBD1 (5 bases). Trimming pared 5 bases from V and 4 bases from J, leaving 8 bases between. This CDR3 is built from 12 residues. Per germline, CDR1 SGHNT and CDR2 YENEEA. The chain's CDR3 is CASSDSGYGYTF. The CDR3 DNA sequence: TGTGCCAGCAGCGACAGTGGCTATGGCTACACCTTC. Based on the CDR3 plus reference TRBV11-3 and TRBJ1-2, the full variable domain is EAGVVQSPRYKIIEKKQPVAFWCNPISGHNTLYWYLQNLGQGPELLIRYENEEAVDDSQLPKDRFSAERLKGVDSTLKIQPAELGDSAVYLCASSDSGYGYTFGSGTRLTVV.

V gene TRBV9 combines with J gene TRBJ1-4; no clear D. Germline V gives CDR1 SGDLS, CDR2 YYNGEE. The V end was cut by 0 bases, the J end by 4 bases, with 7 bases between. This CDR3 has 14 amino acids. CDR3 region: CASSVGTGNEKLFF. The CDR3 DNA is TGTGCCAGCAGCGTAGGGACCGGTAATGAAAAACTGTTTTTT.

The rearrangement links TRBV19 to TRBJ2-7; unclear D gene. This CDR3 comprises 13 residues. V was shortened by 5 bases and J by 2 bases, with 10 bases between the two germline ends. Germline V CDR1 and CDR2: LNHDA, SQIVND (reference sequence). CDR3 sequence reads: CASSVLLTYEQYF. DNA of the CDR3: TGTGCCAGTAGTGTACTCCTGACCTACGAGCAGTACTTC.

The genes are TRBV3-1 (or the pseudogene TRBV3-2) and TRBJ2-7; 10 positions agree with TRBD2. The ends lost 0 bases at V and 1 base at J; junction bases unmatched: 9. The CDR3 consists of 18 residues. The germline V gene encodes CDR1 LGHDT and CDR2 YNNKEL (reference sequence). The CDR3: CASSQDREREGPSYEQYF. The CDR3 DNA follows: TGTGCCAGCAGCCAAGATCGTGAGCGGGAGGGCCCTTCCTACGAGCAGTACTTC.

This chain uses TRBV21-1 with TRBJ2-2; TRBD1, the table's D call, lacks a check against the DNA. TRBV21-1 is noted as a pseudogene. The CDR3 is 13 residues long. CDR3 protein: CAGSKRGTGELFF. CDR3 DNA: TGTGCCGGCAGCAAAAGGGGGACCGGGGAGCTGTTTTTT.

The CDR3 sequence is CASSPWGRGEETQYF. The DNA of the CDR3 is TGCGCCAGCAGCCCTTGGGGCCGAGGGGAAGAGACCCAGTACTTC. The chain combines TRBV4-1 with TRBJ2-5, with D perhaps assigned TRBD1 or TRBD2 (5 bases each). V gave up 4 bases and J gave up 3 bases, with 15 bases separating them. In germline, CDR1 is MGHRA, CDR2 YSYEKL. The CDR3 sequence is 15 residues long.

V and J are TRBV10-2 and TRBJ1-6; D is uncertain. V dropped 4 bases and J dropped 14 bases, with 9 bases sitting between them. The germline V gene encodes CDR1 WSHSY and CDR2 SAAADI. This CDR3 has 11 amino acids. CDR3 loop: CASSALRTLHF. The CDR3, as DNA: TGCGCCAGCAGTGCCCTTCGGACCCTCCACTTT.

The chain has TRBV10-3 and TRBJ2-7; tentative D call: TRBD1 (5 bases). V lost 8 bases, J lost 2 bases, and 13 bases lay in between. Per the germline V gene, CDR1 is ENHRY and CDR2 is SYGVKD. The CDR3 runs to 13 residues. The CDR3, as DNA: TGTGCCATCCAAGGGGCTCTGGCCTACGAGCAGTACGTC. Protein: CAIQGALAYEQYV.

Note on this clone: Other nucleotide sequences in the sample specify the same CDR3. The chain couples TRBV5-1 to TRBJ1-2; D unresolved. This CDR3 has 14 amino acids. V was clipped by 0 bases and J by 2 bases, with 8 bases between them. In germline, CDR1 is SGHRS, CDR2 YFSETQ. The CDR3 DNA reads as TGCGCCAGCAGCTTGGATACGGGGAACTATGGCTACACCTTC. Translating gives CASSLDTGNYGYTF.

The rearrangement uses TRBV27 and TRBJ1-1, with D perhaps TRBD1 (5 bases). Germline V gene sequence: CDR1 MNHEY, CDR2 SMNVEV (reference sequence). The CDR3 spans 14 residues. The V end lost 5 bases, the J end lost 4 bases, and 14 bases lay between the germline ends. The CDR3 here is CASSPYTQGTEAFF. CDR3 nucleotides: TGTGCCAGCAGTCCATATACTCAGGGCACTGAAGCTTTCTTT.

This chain connects TRBV30 to TRBJ1-2, with D unclear. CDR3 size: 11 residues. Germline lookup yields CDR1 GTSNPN and CDR2 SVGIG (reference sequence). The V end was cut by 5 bases, the J end by 10 bases, with 14 bases between. The CDR3 nucleotides are TGTGCCTGGGCCAAAGGTCGGTACTACACCTTC. Encoded protein: CAWAKGRYYTF.

The genes are TRBV5-1 and TRBJ2-3; D is uncertain. V was clipped by 1 base and J by 2 bases, with 11 bases between them. Germline values: CDR1 SGHRS, CDR2 YFSETQ. The CDR3 sequence is 15 residues long. CDR3 coding DNA: TGCGCCAGCAGCTTGATCCCCCATGACACAGATACGCAGTATTTT. Translation gives CASSLIPHDTDTQYF.

This clone has just a few counts. The V call is TRBV5-1, the J call TRBJ2-6; D call uncertain. V dropped 1 base and J dropped 2 bases, with 4 bases sitting between them. Germline values: CDR1 SGHRS, CDR2 YFSETQ. The CDR3 is 14 amino acids. CDR3 DNA: TGCGCCAGCAGCTTGATTACTGGGGCCAACGTCCTGACTTTC. As protein: CASSLITGANVLTF.

The chain recombines TRBV2 with TRBJ2-5; 7 positions agree with TRBD2. J was trimmed by 10 bases and V by 7 bases; bases with no gene match: 15. The CDR3 is made up of 14 amino acids. Per germline, CDR1 SNHLY and CDR2 FYNNEI. CDR3 nucleotides: TGTGCCAGCATTTACCAGGGAATTGGGGAGGGCCAGTACTTC. Its translation: CASIYQGIGEGQYF. The full variable domain, with the rest looked up from reference TRBV2 and TRBJ2-5, is EPEVTQTPSHQVTQMGQEVILRCVPISNHLYFYWYRQILGQKVEFLVSFYNNEISEKSEIFDDQFSVERPDGSNFTLKIRSTKLEDSAMYFCASIYQGIGEGQYFGPGTRLLVL.

The chain carries TRBV30 and TRBJ1-6; D gene uncertain. The CDR3 totals 13 residues. Trimming took off 6 bases at V and 7 bases at J, with 13 bases between the two ends. Germline CDR1 is GTSNPN and CDR2 is SVGIG (reference sequence). This chain's CDR3 is CACAAAGNSPLHF. The CDR3 DNA follows: TGTGCCTGCGCGGCCGCTGGGAATTCACCCCTCCACTTT.

The chain couples TRBV11-2 to TRBJ2-5, with 13 bases lining up with TRBD2. J gave up 5 bases and V 8 bases, and 8 bases lay outside the gene matches. This CDR3 comprises 15 residues. Germline loops: CDR1 SGHAT, CDR2 FQNNGV. CDR3 protein: CASGGLAGPGETQYF. CDR3 coding DNA: TGTGCCAGCGGGGGACTAGCGGGACCAGGCGAGACCCAGTACTTC.

This clone was counted between two and nine times. The V gene is TRBV10-3, the J gene TRBJ2-7, with 8 bases that match TRBD1. CDR3 length: 12 residues. The J segment lost 7 bases and the V segment lost 2 bases, leaving 1 base of the junction unmatched. The V gene's germline CDR1 is ENHRY and CDR2 SYGVKD. CDR3 loop: CAISEGQGEQYF. In DNA, the CDR3 is TGTGCCATCAGTGAGGGACAGGGAGAGCAGTACTTC.

This chain connects TRBV2 to TRBJ1-1; D unclear. CDR1 and CDR2 (germline): SNHLY, FYNNEI. The CDR3 has 15 residues. V was cut by 5 bases and J by 5 bases, with 18 bases left in between. The CDR3 DNA sequence: TGTGCCAGCAGTCCCATTCCGTACAGCGGGACTGAAGCTTTCTTT. This sequence encodes CASSPIPYSGTEAFF.

The rearrangement joins TRBV27 to TRBJ1-4; D is unresolved. Trimming took off 3 bases at V and 2 bases at J, with 7 bases between the two ends. CDR3 length: 14 amino acids. From germline, CDR1 is MNHEY and CDR2 SMNVEV (reference sequence). CDR3 bases: TGTGCCAGCAGTTTGGGGTGGACTAATGAAAAACTGTTTTTT. Translated: CASSLGWTNEKLFF.